The 15 T cell receptor beta chains below were found in one sample sequenced in a study of shared clonotypes between healthy human individuals. Using immunoSEQ multiplex PCR, the repertoire was profiled, and TCRdb retains in-frame clones only, with some absent. The profile shows tens of thousands of clones, about 64% of them singletons. Input material: memory CD8+ T cells sorted from blood. Subset given: CD45RO+ cells pooled with CCR7-negative TemRA cells. The receptors derive from a man younger than 45 in good health.

This sequence joins TRBV7-8 and TRBJ2-5, with D perhaps matching TRBD1 (6 bases). Germline V lookup: CDR1 SGHVS, CDR2 FQNEAQ. Trimming took off 1 base at V and 5 bases at J, with 11 bases between the two ends. The CDR3 consists of 14 residues. This CDR3 is CASSLDRVWETQYF. The CDR3 coding sequence is TGTGCCAGCAGCTTAGACAGGGTTTGGGAGACCCAGTACTTC.

The chain uses TRBV11-2 and TRBJ2-5, with 9 nucleotides matching TRBD1. Germline V gene lookup returns CDR1 SGHAT and CDR2 FQNNGV. V was pared by 5 bases and J by 4 bases, with 8 bases of the junction left unmatched. CDR3 length: 15 amino acids. The CDR3 sequence: CASSAGQGYRETQYF. CDR3 nucleotide sequence: TGTGCCAGCAGCGCTGGACAGGGGTATCGAGAGACCCAGTACTTC.

V usage is TRBV14 and J usage is TRBJ2-1; no definite D call. The V gene lost 1 base and the J gene lost 2 bases, with 6 bases spanning the gap. Germline loops: CDR1 SGHDN, CDR2 FVKESK. There are 14 residues in the CDR3. The CDR3 sequence is CASSQVRAYNEQFF. CDR3 sequence (DNA): TGTGCCAGCAGCCAAGTCCGGGCCTACAATGAGCAGTTCTTC.

The V gene is TRBV19, the J gene TRBJ1-5; D unclear. Trimming cost V 6 bases and J 0 bases, with 15 bases left between them. Germline CDR1 is LNHDA and CDR2 is SQIVND (reference sequence). The CDR3 runs to 16 residues. The CDR3 loop reads CASSVGRDYSNQPQHF. DNA for the CDR3: TGTGCCAGTAGCGTCGGCAGAGACTATAGCAATCAGCCCCAGCATTTT.

By share, this clone counts as medium-sized. The chain joins TRBV27 to TRBJ2-7; D is unresolved. The germline gives CDR1 MNHEY, CDR2 SMNVEV (reference sequence). The CDR3 extends over 13 amino acids. V lost 6 bases and J 0 bases, leaving 9 bases between the germline ends. In DNA form, the CDR3 reads TGTGCCAGCAGGTCCCCAGGCTCCTACGAGCAGTACTTC. Its protein is CASRSPGSYEQYF.

V is TRBV7-9 and J is TRBJ2-1; D may be TRBD1 (5 bases). The germline gives CDR1 SEHNR, CDR2 FQNEAQ (reference sequence). Between the trimmed V and J ends, which lost 5 bases and 0 bases, there was a span of 14 bases. This CDR3 comprises 16 residues. The CDR3 nucleotides are TGTGCCAGCAGCGGCCCCCAGGGAAGCTCCTACAATGAGCAGTTCTTC. The encoded protein is CASSGPQGSSYNEQFF. Full variable domain (outside the CDR3, taken from reference TRBV7-9 and TRBJ2-1): DTGVSQNPRHKITKRGQNVTFRCDPISEHNRLYWYRQTLGQGPEFLTYFQNEAQLEKSRLLSDRFSAERPKGSFSTLEIQRTEQGDSAMYLCASSGPQGSSYNEQFFGPGTRLTVL.

This clone has ten or more counts. V usage is TRBV2 and J usage is TRBJ2-7; 10 bases agree with TRBD1. Germline assignment: CDR1 SNHLY and CDR2 FYNNEI. V shed 4 bases, J shed 9 bases, and the junction held 9 bases outside the gene matches. The CDR3 sequence is 14 residues long. In DNA form, the CDR3 reads TGTGCCAGCAGTGGAGGGACAGGGGATCACCTGCAGTACTTC. It yields the protein CASSGGTGDHLQYF.

The chain links TRBV19 to TRBJ1-2, with D possibly being TRBD1 (5 bases). The germline V gene has CDR1 LNHDA and CDR2 SQIVND (reference sequence). This CDR3 comprises 12 residues. V was pared by 7 bases and J by 4 bases, with 10 bases between. The CDR3 DNA follows: TGTGCCAGTATGGGACCGAGCTATGGCTACACCTTC. Protein: CASMGPSYGYTF.

The chain employs TRBV5-5 and TRBJ2-7; tentative D call: TRBD2 (5 bases). The germline V gene encodes CDR1 SGHKS and CDR2 YYEKEE (reference sequence). V dropped 0 bases and J dropped 0 bases, with 16 bases sitting between them. The CDR3 has 17 amino acids. Here the CDR3 reads CASSLAGVGGASYEQYF. The CDR3 region has the DNA TGTGCCAGCAGCTTGGCCGGGGTGGGCGGAGCCTCCTACGAGCAGTACTTC.

The chain employs TRBV6-1 and TRBJ2-6, with D perhaps being TRBD1 or TRBD2 (5 bases each). Trimming took off 1 base at V and 1 base at J, with 8 bases between the two ends. Germline CDR1 is MNHNS and CDR2 is SASEGT. The CDR3 sequence is 16 residues long. CDR3 protein: CASSEGDGSGANVLTF. The CDR3 DNA sequence: TGTGCCAGCAGTGAAGGGGACGGATCTGGGGCCAACGTCCTGACTTTC.

J is TRBJ2-7 and V is TRBV28, with D perhaps assigned TRBD1 or TRBD2 (5 bases each). V was cut by 3 bases and J by 4 bases, with 10 bases left in between. There are 13 residues in the CDR3. Germline lookup yields CDR1 MDHEN and CDR2 SYDVKM. In DNA form, the CDR3 reads TGTGCCAGCAGTTTGGGACGGACTTACGAGCAGTACTTC. This sequence encodes CASSLGRTYEQYF.

The chain uses TRBV5-6 and TRBJ1-5; D gene unclear. Trimming shortened V by 2 bases and J by 3 bases, and 3 bases separated the two germline ends. From germline, CDR1 is SGHDT and CDR2 YYEEEE. The CDR3 sequence is 12 residues long. CDR3 DNA: TGTGCCAGCAGCTTTTACAATCAGCCCCAGCATTTT. This codes for CASSFYNQPQHF.

This chain joins TRBV10-2 and TRBJ2-7, with D hard to call. CDR3 length: 12 residues. Germline V gene lookup returns CDR1 WSHSY and CDR2 SAAADI. V lost 4 bases and J 3 bases, leaving 7 bases between the germline ends. The CDR3 coding sequence is TGCGCCAGCAGTGCTAACTACTACGAGCAGTACTTC. Translating it yields CASSANYYEQYF.

This clone appeared a few times. The chain uses TRBV6-1 and TRBJ2-1; TRBD1 matches 9 bases. Germline lookup yields CDR1 MNHNS and CDR2 SASEGT. J gave up 8 bases and V 6 bases, and 8 bases lay outside the gene matches. CDR3 length: 14 residues. The CDR3: CASSGTGMIDEQFF. The CDR3 DNA reads as TGTGCCAGCAGCGGGACAGGGATGATCGATGAGCAGTTCTTC.

With regard to this clone: This may be a read error, as it is one base from a much larger clone. The genes are TRBV6-5 and TRBJ1-5; D unclear. Germline V gene lookup returns CDR1 MNHEY and CDR2 SVGAGI. Trimming shortened V by 4 bases and J by 7 bases, and 17 bases separated the two germline ends. The CDR3 length is 15 residues. The CDR3 reads CASSLLFGSRQPQHF. The CDR3 DNA sequence: TGTGCCAGCAGTTTATTATTCGGGTCTCGACAGCCCCAGCATTTT.